This entry features one T cell receptor beta chain sequence. Assay used: immunoSEQ multiplex PCR; TCRdb lists only in-frame clones, some missing. This table holds roughly 260,000 clones, more than 85% found once. This specimen comes from a study of blood T cell repertoires in COVID-19. Across the whole study: T cells, B-cell-depleted T cells, or PBMCs supplied cDNA or gDNA.

Sequencing was performed on peripheral blood. The clonotype was recovered from a person aged 18-30 years with COVID-19, enrolled during active disease.

The CDR3 sequence is CASSPGAVSNQPQHF. DNA of the CDR3: TGTGCCAGCAGTCCTGGGGCAGTTAGCAATCAGCCCCAGCATTTT. The chain employs TRBV9 and TRBJ1-5, with a weak D call TRBD1 (5 bases). V dropped 5 bases and J dropped 0 bases, with 12 bases sitting between them. The CDR3 is 15 amino acids. Germline CDR1 SGDLS, CDR2 YYNGEE.